The 20 T cell receptor beta chains below all came from one sample that was sequenced in a study of beta chain features in type 1 diabetes. cDNA synthesis used the whole RNA isolate, giving expressed TCRB sequences. Libraries were prepared by immunoSEQ multiplex PCR; TCRdb keeps only in-frame clonotypes and omits some of them. The sample consists of 300,000 to 350,000 clones, approximately 13% of them appearing once. These receptors lack a known antigen. Study results and limitations: Shorter TCRB CDR3s, moderately but significantly so, were found in Type 1 diabetes patients in all four CD4+ subsets.

Specimen: naive CD4+ T cells from blood. These receptors were obtained from a woman younger than 30 with type 1 diabetes.

The V gene is TRBV19, the J gene TRBJ2-7, with D possibly TRBD1 on 5 matching bases. V was pared by 1 base and J by 2 bases, with 12 bases between. The CDR3 is made up of 15 amino acids. The germline V gene encodes CDR1 LNHDA and CDR2 SQIVND (reference sequence). CDR3 loop: CASSIGAGRTYEQYF. CDR3 nucleotides: TGTGCCAGTAGTATAGGGGCAGGGCGTACCTACGAGCAGTACTTC.

The chain couples TRBV11-2 to TRBJ2-3; 10 bases line up with TRBD2. Germline V gene sequence: CDR1 SGHAT, CDR2 FQNNGV. CDR3 length: 19 residues. V shed 5 bases and J 3 bases; nucleotides not matched to a gene: 17. The CDR3 DNA follows: TGTGCCAGCAGCCCCTACCTAGCGGGAGACCCCCTGGCGACAGATACGCAGTATTTT. This sequence encodes CASSPYLAGDPLATDTQYF. Looking up the rest from reference TRBV11-2 and TRBJ2-3 gives the full variable domain: EAGVAQSPRYKIIEKRQSVAFWCNPISGHATLYWYQQILGQGPKLLIQFQNNGVVDDSQLPKDRFSAERLKGVDSTLKIQPAKLEDSAVYLCASSPYLAGDPLATDTQYFGPGTRLTVL.

In this sample, this clone turned up many times. The CDR3 reads CSVPPQHGELFF. CDR3 coding DNA: TGCAGCGTCCCTCCACAACACGGGGAGCTGTTTTTT. This chain connects TRBV29-1 to TRBJ2-2; D not resolved. This CDR3 comprises 12 residues. Per the germline V gene, CDR1 is SQVTM and CDR2 is ANQGSEA. V was pared by 6 bases and J by 7 bases, with 12 bases between.

This clone was counted a few times. The chain is built from TRBV4-1 and TRBJ2-5; D gene ambiguous. This CDR3 comprises 14 residues. Trimming pared 1 base from V and 2 bases from J, leaving 8 bases between. From germline, CDR1 is MGHRA and CDR2 YSYEKL. This CDR3 reads CASSQVDTQETQYF. The CDR3 DNA reads TGCGCCAGCAGCCAAGTTGACACGCAAGAGACCCAGTACTTC.

This clone was detected only a few times. CDR3 bases: TGTGCCACCAGTAGGGGACTAGCGGGAGAGTTGAATACGCAGTATTTT. The encoded protein is CATSRGLAGELNTQYF. The rearrangement uses TRBV15 and TRBJ2-3; TRBD2 matches 14 bases. CDR3 length: 16 residues. Germline lookup yields CDR1 LNHNV and CDR2 YYDKDF (reference sequence). V lost 6 bases and J lost 7; bases outside the gene matches: 9.

V usage is TRBV28 and J usage is TRBJ2-1; the match to TRBD2 covers 8 bases. Germline-derived CDR1 and CDR2 are MDHEN and SYDVKM. Unmatched junction bases numbered 6, after V lost 4 bases and J lost 4 bases. This CDR3 comprises 15 residues. The CDR3 sequence is CASSSSGRSYNEQFF. In DNA form, the CDR3 reads TGTGCCAGCAGTTCGAGCGGGAGAAGTTACAATGAGCAGTTCTTC.

The chain combines TRBV18 with TRBJ2-3; 8 bases agree with TRBD1. Trimming removed 2 bases from V and 2 bases from J; junction bases left unmatched: 3. CDR1 is KGHSH and CDR2 is LQKENI in the germline V gene. The CDR3 sequence is 15 residues long. The CDR3 coding sequence is TGTGCCAGCTCACCAACGGACAGGGTCACAGATACGCAGTATTTT. Protein sequence: CASSPTDRVTDTQYF.

The chain has TRBV12-5 and TRBJ2-1; D may be TRBD2 (5 bases). V gave up 8 bases and J gave up 8 bases, with 7 bases separating them. Looked up from germline, CDR1 is LGHNT and CDR2 is FRNRAP. The CDR3 has 10 residues. CDR3 amino acids: CASSRDEQFF. CDR3 bases: TGTGCTAGTTCGCGGGATGAGCAGTTCTTC. Based on the CDR3 plus reference TRBV12-5 and TRBJ2-1, the full variable domain is DARVTQTPRHKVTEMGQEVTMRCQPILGHNTVFWYRQTMMQGLELLAYFRNRAPLDDSGMPKDRFSAEMPDATLATLKIQPSEPRDSAVYFCASSRDEQFFGPGTRLTVL.

The table lists this clone with a few counts. The CDR3 bases are TGCAGCGTGGCGCGGGGATCGGGCCGAAGGAACTACGAGCAGTACGTC. Encoded protein: CSVARGSGRRNYEQYV. J is TRBJ2-7 and V is TRBV29-1; tentative D call: TRBD2 (6 bases). Trimming removed 6 bases at V and 3 bases at J, with 24 bases between. This CDR3 region has 16 residues. CDR1 and CDR2 (germline): SQVTM, ANQGSEA.

This clone was detected a few times. The chain joins TRBV30 to TRBJ2-7; 12 nucleotides agree with TRBD1. Germline CDR1 is GTSNPN and CDR2 is SVGIG (reference sequence). This CDR3 has 13 amino acids. V dropped 3 bases and J dropped 9; count of bases not matched to a gene: 6. This CDR3 reads CAWSAGQGAGQYF. CDR3 in DNA: TGTGCCTGGAGCGCGGGACAGGGGGCTGGGCAGTACTTC.

The chain employs TRBV7-2 and TRBJ2-3; a possible D gene is TRBD2 (6 bases). V dropped 5 bases and J dropped 3 bases, with 18 bases sitting between them. This CDR3 contains 16 residues. Germline V gene sequence: CDR1 SGHTA, CDR2 FQGNSA. The chain's CDR3 is CASSPVRGGQTDTQYF. CDR3 coding DNA: TGTGCCAGCAGCCCTGTTAGGGGAGGACAAACAGATACGCAGTATTTT.

There are a few counts of this clone. CDR3 in DNA: TGTGCCAGCAGCATAGGACAGGGCAGTGAAAAACTGTTTTTT. This translates into CASSIGQGSEKLFF. The chain combines TRBV7-2 with TRBJ1-4; 8 nucleotides match TRBD1. Trimming took 5 bases from V and 7 from J; bases not matched to a gene: 6. This CDR3 contains 14 residues. Germline lookup yields CDR1 SGHTA and CDR2 FQGNSA. The full variable domain, with the rest looked up from reference TRBV7-2 and TRBJ1-4, is GAGVSQSPSNKVTEKGKDVELRCDPISGHTALYWYRQSLGQGLEFLIYFQGNSAPDKSGLPSDRFSAERTGGSVSTLTIQRTQQEDSAVYLCASSIGQGSEKLFFGSGTQLSVL.

This clone occurred a few times. The V and J genes are TRBV19 and TRBJ2-3, with 8 bases matching TRBD2. The length of the CDR3 is 16 residues. V gave up 7 bases and J gave up 0 bases; unmatched junction bases: 9. The germline CDR1 and CDR2 sequences are LNHDA and SQIVND (reference sequence). CDR3: CASTPRGGPSTDTQYF. CDR3 bases: TGTGCCAGTACCCCCCGGGGGGGACCTAGCACAGATACGCAGTATTTT.

A few counts support this clone. The chain has TRBV14 and TRBJ2-7; no clear D. Per germline, CDR1 SGHDN and CDR2 FVKESK. This CDR3 is 13 amino acids long. Trimming removed 4 bases at V and 2 bases at J, with 9 bases between. The CDR3 loop is CASSPQTTYEQYF. The CDR3 DNA follows: TGTGCCAGCAGCCCACAAACCACCTACGAGCAGTACTTC.

This rearrangement joins TRBV27 to TRBJ2-7; TRBD2 matches at 7 bases. From germline, CDR1 is MNHEY and CDR2 SMNVEV (reference sequence). This CDR3 has 15 amino acids. Unmatched junction bases numbered 7, after V lost 2 bases and J lost 3 bases. The chain's CDR3 is CASSLALRGVYEQYF. CDR3 DNA: TGTGCCAGCAGTTTAGCCCTTCGGGGGGTCTACGAGCAGTACTTC.

This chain links TRBV11-1 with TRBJ2-5, with unresolved D. The CDR3 sequence is 14 residues long. The V end lost 0 bases, the J end lost 1 base, and 6 bases lay between the germline ends. CDR1 is SGHAT and CDR2 is FQDESV in the germline V gene (reference sequence). The CDR3 is CASSLALAQETQYF. As DNA, the CDR3 is TGTGCCAGCAGCTTAGCGCTGGCCCAAGAGACCCAGTACTTC.

The chain carries TRBV27 and TRBJ2-6; 9 positions match TRBD1. The V and J ends lost 5 bases and 4 bases, in that order; junction bases with no gene match: 12. The CDR3 is made up of 18 amino acids. Germline V lookup: CDR1 MNHEY, CDR2 SMNVEV (reference sequence). The CDR3 nucleotides are TGTGCCAGCAGTCCGGGACAGGGATTGGTTTTGGGGGCCAACGTCCTGACTTTC. It encodes CASSPGQGLVLGANVLTF.

In this sample, this clone turned up a few times. CDR3 in DNA: TGTGCCAGCTCACTAAGGGACAGGCGAAGCTCTGGGGCCAACGTCCTGACTTTC. Its translation: CASSLRDRRSSGANVLTF. The rearrangement joins TRBV18 to TRBJ2-6; 8 bases are shared with TRBD1. CDR1 is KGHSH and CDR2 is LQKENI in the germline V gene. This CDR3 comprises 18 residues. J lost 0 bases, V lost 4 bases, and 8 bases had no gene match.

The CDR3 DNA reads as TGTGCCAGCAGCGTAGGGGGACAGAACTACGAGCAGTACTTC. It translates to CASSVGGQNYEQYF. V is TRBV9 and J is TRBJ2-7, with 7 bases identical to TRBD1. CDR1 is SGDLS, CDR2 YYNGEE, per germline. Trimming took 0 bases from V and 3 from J; bases not matched to a gene: 3. The CDR3 length is 14 residues.

This rearrangement joins TRBV28 to TRBJ2-7; the match to TRBD1 covers 8 bases. Losses at the gene ends were 8 bases for V and 4 bases for J; bases not matched to a gene: 7. CDR1 and CDR2 (germline): MDHEN, SYDVKM. This CDR3 is built from 13 residues. CDR3 sequence (DNA): TGTGCCAGCCTCGACAGGGGTCGATACGAGCAGTACTTC. Translating it yields CASLDRGRYEQYF.